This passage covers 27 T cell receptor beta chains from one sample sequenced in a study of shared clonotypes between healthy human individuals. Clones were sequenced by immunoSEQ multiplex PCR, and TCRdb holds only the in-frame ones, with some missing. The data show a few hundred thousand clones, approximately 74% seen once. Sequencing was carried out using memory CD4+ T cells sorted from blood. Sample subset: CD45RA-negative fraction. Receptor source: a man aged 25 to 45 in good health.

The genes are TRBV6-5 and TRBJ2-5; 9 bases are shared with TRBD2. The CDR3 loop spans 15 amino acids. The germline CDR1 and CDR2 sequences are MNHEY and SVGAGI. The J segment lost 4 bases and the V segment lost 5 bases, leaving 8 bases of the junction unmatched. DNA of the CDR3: TGTGCCAGCAGTAGGTCGGGACTAGCCGGAGAGACCCAGTACTTC. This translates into CASSRSGLAGETQYF.

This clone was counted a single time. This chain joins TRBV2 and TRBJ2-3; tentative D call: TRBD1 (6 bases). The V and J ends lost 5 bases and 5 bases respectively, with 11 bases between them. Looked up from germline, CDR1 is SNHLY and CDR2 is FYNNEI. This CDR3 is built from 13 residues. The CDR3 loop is CASSRQERDTQYF. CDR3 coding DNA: TGTGCCAGCAGTAGACAGGAGAGAGATACGCAGTATTTT.

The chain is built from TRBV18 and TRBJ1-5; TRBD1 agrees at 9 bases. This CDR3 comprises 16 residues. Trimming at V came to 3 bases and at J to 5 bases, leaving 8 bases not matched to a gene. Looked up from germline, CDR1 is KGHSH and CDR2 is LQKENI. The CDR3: CASSPFGTGLDQPQHF. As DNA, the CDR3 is TGTGCCAGCTCACCTTTCGGGACAGGGTTAGATCAGCCCCAGCATTTT.

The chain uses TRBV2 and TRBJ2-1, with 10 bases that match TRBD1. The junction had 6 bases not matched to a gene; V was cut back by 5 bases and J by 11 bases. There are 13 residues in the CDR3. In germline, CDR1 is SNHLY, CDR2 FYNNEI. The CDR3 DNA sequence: TGTGCCAGCAGTCGGGACAGGGGAAATCAGCAGTTCTTC. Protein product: CASSRDRGNQQFF.

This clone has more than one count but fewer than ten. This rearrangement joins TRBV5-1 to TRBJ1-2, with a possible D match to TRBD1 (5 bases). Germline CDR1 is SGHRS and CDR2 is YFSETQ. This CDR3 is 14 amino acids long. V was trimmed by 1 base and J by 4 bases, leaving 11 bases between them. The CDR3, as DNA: TGCGCCAGCAGCTTGTCGGTTGACAGCTATGGCTACACCTTC. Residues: CASSLSVDSYGYTF.

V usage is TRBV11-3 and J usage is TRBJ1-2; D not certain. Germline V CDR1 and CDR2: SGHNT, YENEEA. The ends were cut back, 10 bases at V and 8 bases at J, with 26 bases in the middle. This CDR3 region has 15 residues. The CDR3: CATYHRELTKVGYTF. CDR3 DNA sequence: TGTGCCACCTATCATAGGGAGTTAACTAAGGTGGGCTACACCTTC.

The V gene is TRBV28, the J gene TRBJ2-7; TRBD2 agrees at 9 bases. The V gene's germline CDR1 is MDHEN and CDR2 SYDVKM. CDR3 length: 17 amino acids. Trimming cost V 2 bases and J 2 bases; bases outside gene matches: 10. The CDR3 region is CASSLALLAGPAYEQYF. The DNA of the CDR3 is TGTGCCAGCAGTTTAGCCCTACTAGCGGGTCCGGCCTACGAGCAGTACTTC.

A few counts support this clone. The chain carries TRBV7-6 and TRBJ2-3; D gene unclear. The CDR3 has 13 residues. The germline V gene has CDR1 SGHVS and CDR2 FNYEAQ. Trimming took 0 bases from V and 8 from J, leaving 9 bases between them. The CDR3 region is CASSLAQAVTQYF. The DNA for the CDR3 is TGTGCCAGCAGCTTAGCCCAGGCGGTTACGCAGTATTTT. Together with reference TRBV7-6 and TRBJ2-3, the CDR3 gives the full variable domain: GAGVSQSPRYKVTKRGQDVALRCDPISGHVSLYWYRQALGQGPEFLTYFNYEAQQDKSGLPNDRFSAERPEGSISTLTIQRTEQRDSAMYRCASSLAQAVTQYFGPGTRLTVL.

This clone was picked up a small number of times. The CDR3: CASKLGPTSTDTQYF. The DNA for the CDR3 is TGTGCCAGCAAGTTAGGCCCGACTAGCACAGATACGCAGTATTTT. This rearrangement joins TRBV6-6 to TRBJ2-3; D is undetermined. The CDR3 contains 15 residues. The germline gives CDR1 MNHNY, CDR2 SVGAGI (reference sequence). Trimming left V 7 bases short and J 0 bases short, with 14 bases between.

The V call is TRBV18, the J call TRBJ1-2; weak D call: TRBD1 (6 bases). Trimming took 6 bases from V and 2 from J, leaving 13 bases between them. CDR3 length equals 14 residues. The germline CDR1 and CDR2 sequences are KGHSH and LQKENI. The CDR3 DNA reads TGTGCCAGCTCGGTGGGGGCAGGGAACTATGGCTACACCTTC. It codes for CASSVGAGNYGYTF.

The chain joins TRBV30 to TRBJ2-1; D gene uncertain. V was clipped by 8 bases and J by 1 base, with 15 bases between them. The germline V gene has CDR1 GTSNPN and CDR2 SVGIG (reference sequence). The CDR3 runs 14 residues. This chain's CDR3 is CAHVGLGSYNEQFF. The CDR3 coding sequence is TGTGCCCACGTCGGGCTTGGATCCTACAATGAGCAGTTCTTC.

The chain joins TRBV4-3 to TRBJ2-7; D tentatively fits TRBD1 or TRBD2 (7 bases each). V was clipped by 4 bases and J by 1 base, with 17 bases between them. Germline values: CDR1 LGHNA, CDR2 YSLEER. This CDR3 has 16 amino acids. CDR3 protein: CASSRLYRGGSYEQYF. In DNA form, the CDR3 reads TGCGCCAGCAGCCGCCTTTACAGGGGAGGGTCCTACGAGCAGTACTTC.

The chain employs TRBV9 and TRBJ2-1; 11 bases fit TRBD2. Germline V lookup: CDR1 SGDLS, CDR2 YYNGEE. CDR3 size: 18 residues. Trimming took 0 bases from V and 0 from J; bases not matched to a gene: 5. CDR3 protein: CASSVATSGASSYNEQFF. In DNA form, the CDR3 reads TGTGCCAGCAGCGTAGCGACTAGCGGGGCTAGCTCCTACAATGAGCAGTTCTTC.

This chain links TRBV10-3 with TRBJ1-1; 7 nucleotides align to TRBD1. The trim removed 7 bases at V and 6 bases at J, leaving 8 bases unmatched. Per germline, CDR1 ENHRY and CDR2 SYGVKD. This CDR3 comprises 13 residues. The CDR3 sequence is CAIKPGQTAEAFF. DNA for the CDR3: TGTGCCATCAAACCGGGACAGACGGCTGAAGCTTTCTTT.

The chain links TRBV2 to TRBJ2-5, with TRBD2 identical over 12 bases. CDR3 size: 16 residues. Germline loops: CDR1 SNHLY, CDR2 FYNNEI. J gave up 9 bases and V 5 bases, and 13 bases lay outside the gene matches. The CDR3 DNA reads TGTGCCAGCAGTCTTCTAGCGGGAGGGGGGGGAATGGCCCAGTACTTC. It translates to CASSLLAGGGGMAQYF. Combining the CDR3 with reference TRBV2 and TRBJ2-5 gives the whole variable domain EPEVTQTPSHQVTQMGQEVILRCVPISNHLYFYWYRQILGQKVEFLVSFYNNEISEKSEIFDDQFSVERPDGSNFTLKIRSTKLEDSAMYFCASSLLAGGGGMAQYFGPGTRLLVL.

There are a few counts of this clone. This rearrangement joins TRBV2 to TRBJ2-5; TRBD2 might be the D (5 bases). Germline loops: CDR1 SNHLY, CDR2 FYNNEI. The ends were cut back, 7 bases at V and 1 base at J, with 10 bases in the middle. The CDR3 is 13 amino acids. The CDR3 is CASMFSVQETQYF. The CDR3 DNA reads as TGTGCCAGCATGTTTAGCGTCCAAGAGACCCAGTACTTC.

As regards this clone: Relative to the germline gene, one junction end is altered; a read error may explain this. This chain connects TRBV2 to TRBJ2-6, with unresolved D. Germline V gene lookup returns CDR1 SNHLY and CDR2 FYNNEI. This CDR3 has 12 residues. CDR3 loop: CASREGANVLTF. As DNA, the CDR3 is TGTGCCAGCAGAGAAGGGGCCAACGTCCTGACTTTC.

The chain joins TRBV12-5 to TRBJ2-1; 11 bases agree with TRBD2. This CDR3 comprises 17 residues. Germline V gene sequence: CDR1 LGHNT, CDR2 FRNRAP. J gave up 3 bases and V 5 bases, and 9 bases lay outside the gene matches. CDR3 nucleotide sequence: TGTGCTAGTGGTATATCGCAGACTAGCGGGAACTACAATGAGCAGTTCTTC. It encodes CASGISQTSGNYNEQFF.

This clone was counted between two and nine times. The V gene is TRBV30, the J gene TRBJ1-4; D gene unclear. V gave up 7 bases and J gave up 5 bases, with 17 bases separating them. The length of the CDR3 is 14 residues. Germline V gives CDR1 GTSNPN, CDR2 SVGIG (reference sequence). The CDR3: CASPLGRSNEKLFF. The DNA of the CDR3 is TGTGCCTCCCCACTAGGACGAAGCAATGAAAAACTGTTTTTT.

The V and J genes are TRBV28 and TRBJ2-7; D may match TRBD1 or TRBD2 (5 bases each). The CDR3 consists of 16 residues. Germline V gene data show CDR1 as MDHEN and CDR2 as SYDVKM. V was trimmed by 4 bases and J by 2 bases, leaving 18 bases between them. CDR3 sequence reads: CASSSSGTPRTYEQYF. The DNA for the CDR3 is TGTGCCAGCAGTTCCTCTGGGACGCCGAGGACCTACGAGCAGTACTTC.

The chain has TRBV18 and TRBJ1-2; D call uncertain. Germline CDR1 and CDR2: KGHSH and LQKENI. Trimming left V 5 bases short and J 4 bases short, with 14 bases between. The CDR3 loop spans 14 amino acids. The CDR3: CASSLDQTLYGYTF. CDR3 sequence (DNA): TGTGCCAGCTCATTGGATCAGACTCTCTATGGCTACACCTTC.

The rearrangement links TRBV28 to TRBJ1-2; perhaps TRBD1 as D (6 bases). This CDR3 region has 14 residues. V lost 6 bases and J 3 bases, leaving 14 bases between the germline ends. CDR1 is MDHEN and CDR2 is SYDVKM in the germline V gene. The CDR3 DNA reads TGTGCCAGCAGGCAAACAGGGAACTACTATGGCTACACCTTC. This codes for CASRQTGNYYGYTF.

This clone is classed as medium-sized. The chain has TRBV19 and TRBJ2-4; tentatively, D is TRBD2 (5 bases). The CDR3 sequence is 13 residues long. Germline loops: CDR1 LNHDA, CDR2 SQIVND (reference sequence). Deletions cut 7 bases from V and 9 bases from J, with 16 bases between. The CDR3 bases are TGTGCCAGTATCATGCCGGGATACCCCATTCAGTACTTC. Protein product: CASIMPGYPIQYF.

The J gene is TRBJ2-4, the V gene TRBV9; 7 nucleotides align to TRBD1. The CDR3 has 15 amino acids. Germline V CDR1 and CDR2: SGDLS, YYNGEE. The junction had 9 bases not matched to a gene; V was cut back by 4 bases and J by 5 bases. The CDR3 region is CASSPEGAEENIQYF. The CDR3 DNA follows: TGTGCCAGCAGCCCTGAGGGGGCGGAAGAAAACATTCAGTACTTC.

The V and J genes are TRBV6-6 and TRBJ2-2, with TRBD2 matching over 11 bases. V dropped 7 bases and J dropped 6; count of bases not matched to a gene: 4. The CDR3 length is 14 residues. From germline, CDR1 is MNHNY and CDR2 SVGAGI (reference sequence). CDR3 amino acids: CASTQLAGAGELFF. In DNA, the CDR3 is TGTGCCAGCACCCAACTAGCGGGAGCCGGGGAGCTGTTTTTT.

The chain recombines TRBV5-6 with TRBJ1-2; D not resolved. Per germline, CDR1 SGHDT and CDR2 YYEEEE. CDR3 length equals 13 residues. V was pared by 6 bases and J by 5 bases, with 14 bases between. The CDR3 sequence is CASTSGVWYGYTF. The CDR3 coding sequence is TGTGCCAGCACTTCTGGGGTCTGGTATGGCTACACCTTC.

The CDR3 DNA reads as TGTGCCAGCAGCCCCCAGGGGACAATAGCCAAAAACATTCAGTACTTC. Translating gives CASSPQGTIAKNIQYF. The chain combines TRBV7-2 with TRBJ2-4; TRBD1 might be the D (6 bases). The V gene lost 5 bases and the J gene lost 0 bases, with 14 bases spanning the gap. This CDR3 is built from 16 residues. Germline-derived CDR1 and CDR2 are SGHTA and FQGNSA.